This T cell receptor beta chain was found in a study of T cells expressing NK-cell markers (dated by TCRdb to the early 2020s). A note on the overall study: TCR beta-chain repertoires were profiled in sorted CD3+CD56+NKG2C+, CD3+CD56+NKG2C- and CD3+CD56-NKG2C+ T-cell subsets from several donors. Libraries were sequenced as 2 x 150 bp reads on Illumina HiSeq 2000/2500, MiSeq or NextSeq. Among the eight sequenced donors, only one was HCMV-seronegative, while the other seven were HCMV-seropositive. Randomly selected healthy volunteers, three men and five women, were used as the eight sequenced donors.

HCMV-specific IgG was detected in serum with a commercial ELISA kit to determine HCMV serostatus. Ficoll density gradient centrifugation was used to isolate peripheral blood mononuclear cells from blood. CDR1 LNHDA and CDR2 SQIVND were looked up in the germline V gene (reference sequence). The CDR3 measures 13 amino acids from cysteine to phenylalanine. No DNA is listed. Points the paper makes about the study in general: Those dominant clonotypes were again the most abundant among CD3+CD56-NKG2C+ cells in a handful of donors, at roughly 28.3-65%. In over five donors, the dominant CD3+CD56+NKG2C+ clonotypes were among the top 10 CD8+ clonotypes and accounted for about 1.0-7.0% of CD8+ T cells. It remained unclear whether the expanded NKG2C-expressing T cell clones were specific for HCMV antigens.

The instrument given in TCRdb is Illumina HiSeq 2000. The TCR beta cDNA libraries were made using 5'RACE template switching, a step that added both a universal primer site and unique molecular identifiers. Synthesis of cDNA was primed from the TCR beta constant segment and was followed by two consecutive PCR amplification steps. Turning to the authors' computational methods: MIGEC was used to demultiplex reads and group reads by UMI, and MiTCR was used to assemble and quantify clonotypes. To exclude erroneous sequences, only TCR cDNA sequences supported by at least two reads were retained. The tcR package was used for downstream repertoire analysis, and clonotypes were matched across fractions by CDR3 nucleotide sequence plus V segment. VDJmatch was used to annotate antigen specificity against VDJdb, with one amino acid substitution in CDR3 allowed. One entry per CDR3 protein sequence results from the TCRdb reprocessing of the reads, with DNA left out. For this entry, the V and J calls and clone size follow TCRdb and not the study's own pipeline. The sample's records list roughly 420,000 distinct CDR3 sequences. Under 7.5% of the sample belongs to the ten largest clones.

For this clonotype: Its antigen specificity is not known.

Specimen: blood T cells: a sorted CD56 or NKG2C T cell subset, CD4+ or CD8+ T cells, or bulk PBMC T cells (not recorded which). Rearrangement joined TRBV19 to TRBJ1-6. The TCR comes from a woman aged 18 to 75 in good health. The CDR3 loop reads CASSMVGNSPLHF.